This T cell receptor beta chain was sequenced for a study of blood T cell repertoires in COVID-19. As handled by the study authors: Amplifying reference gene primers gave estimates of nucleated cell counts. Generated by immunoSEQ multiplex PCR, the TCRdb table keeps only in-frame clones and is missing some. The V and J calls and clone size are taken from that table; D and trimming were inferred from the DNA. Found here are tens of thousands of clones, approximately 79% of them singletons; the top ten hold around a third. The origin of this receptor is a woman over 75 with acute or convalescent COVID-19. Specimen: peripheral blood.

CDR3 nucleotides: TGTGCCAGCAGCCAACCCCGGGGGGGTGCCGGCTACGAGCAGTACTTC. It yields the protein CASSQPRGGAGYEQYF. The chain combines TRBV3-1 (or the pseudogene TRBV3-2) with TRBJ2-7; TRBD2 aligns across 8 bases. V was pared by 2 bases and J by 3 bases, with 9 bases of the junction left unmatched. The CDR3 totals 16 residues. Germline-derived CDR1 and CDR2 are LGHDT and YNNKEL (reference sequence).